This T cell receptor (beta chain) originates from a study of cytomegalovirus exposure and HLA in healthy donors. V lost 4 bases, J lost 10 bases, and 21 bases lay in between. The CDR3 spans 14 residues. Germline V gene lookup returns CDR1 SGHDT and CDR2 YYEEEE. 13 Jbeta primers and 60 Vbeta primers were used for the PCR. In the original analysis: There were about 80 million unique TCR beta chains by a later count, and some 12 million of them were shared. Sequencing was performed with immunoSEQ multiplex PCR; in TCRdb, only in-frame clones are kept and a portion is missing. V and J calls and clone size are as listed in that table; D and trimming were resolved from the DNA. The table includes over 80,000 clones, around three quarters detected once.

Sequencing was carried out using PBMCs. V is TRBV5-6 and J is TRBJ2-7, with D maybe TRBD1 (6 bases). This TCR was recovered from a man in his forties in good health and CMV-seronegative. CDR3 amino acids: CASSLDPSTGNQYF. The CDR3 DNA sequence: TGTGCCAGCAGCCTAGATCCATCGACAGGCAACCAGTACTTC.